This TCR beta chain emerged from a study of blood T cell repertoires in COVID-19. Study-wide context: Sources were T cells, B-cell-depleted T cells, or PBMCs; the material itself was cDNA or gDNA.

Seattle participants joined during active infection and were tracked over time. Original methodology: The assay estimated nucleated cells by amplifying reference gene primers. Data came from immunoSEQ multiplex PCR; TCRdb stores just in-frame clones and leaves some out. The D gene and trimming were derived from the DNA, and the V and J assignments and clone size from that table. The data show more than 200,000 clones, with around four fifths seen just once and about 11% held by the top ten. The receptor comes from a woman aged 80 or older with COVID-19, enrolled during active disease. Sequencing was carried out using peripheral blood.

The CDR3 DNA reads TGTGCCAGCCGTCCTCGATCAGGCGTCCCGACACCCCTTACCACAGATACGCAGTATTTT. Protein sequence: CASRPRSGVPTPLTTDTQYF. J is TRBJ2-3 and V is TRBV9; D is uncertain. Germline CDR1 is SGDLS and CDR2 is YYNGEE. CDR3 size: 20 residues. The V end lost 7 bases, the J end lost 2 bases, and 32 bases lay between the germline ends. Full variable domain (missing parts from reference TRBV9 and TRBJ2-3): DSGVTQTPKHLITATGQRVTLRCSPRSGDLSVYWYQQSLDQGLQFLIQYYNGEERAKGNILERFSAQQFPDLHSELNLSSLELGDSALYFCASRPRSGVPTPLTTDTQYFGPGTRLTVL.